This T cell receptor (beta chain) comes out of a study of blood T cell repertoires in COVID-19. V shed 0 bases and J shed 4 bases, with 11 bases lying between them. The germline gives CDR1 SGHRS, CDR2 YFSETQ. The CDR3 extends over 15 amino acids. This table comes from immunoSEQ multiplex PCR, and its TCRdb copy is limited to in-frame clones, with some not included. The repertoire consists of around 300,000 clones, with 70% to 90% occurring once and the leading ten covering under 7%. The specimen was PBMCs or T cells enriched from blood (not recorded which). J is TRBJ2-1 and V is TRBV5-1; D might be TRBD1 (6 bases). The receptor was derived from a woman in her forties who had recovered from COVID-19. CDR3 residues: CASSLGRTDYNEQFF. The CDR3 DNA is TGCGCCAGCAGCTTGGGTAGGACAGATTACAATGAGCAGTTCTTC.